This entry features one TCR beta chain sequence. Sequenced by immunoSEQ multiplex PCR; TCRdb stores in-frame clones only, minus some. The table lists fewer than 150,000 clones, about 87% of them singletons, with roughly 4.3% in the top ten. This entry is derived from a study of blood T cell repertoires in COVID-19. CDR1 SNHLY and CDR2 FYNNEI come from the germline V gene. V dropped 0 bases and J dropped 2; count of bases not matched to a gene: 5. This CDR3 contains 17 residues. V gene TRBV2 combines with J gene TRBJ2-5; TRBD2 matches 11 bases. The origin of this receptor is a woman in her forties with acute or convalescent COVID-19. Sequenced sample: peripheral blood. In nucleotides, the CDR3 is TGTGCCAGCAGTGAAGCGCGACTAGCGGGGCTACAAGAGACCCAGTACTTC. It is translated as CASSEARLAGLQETQYF.